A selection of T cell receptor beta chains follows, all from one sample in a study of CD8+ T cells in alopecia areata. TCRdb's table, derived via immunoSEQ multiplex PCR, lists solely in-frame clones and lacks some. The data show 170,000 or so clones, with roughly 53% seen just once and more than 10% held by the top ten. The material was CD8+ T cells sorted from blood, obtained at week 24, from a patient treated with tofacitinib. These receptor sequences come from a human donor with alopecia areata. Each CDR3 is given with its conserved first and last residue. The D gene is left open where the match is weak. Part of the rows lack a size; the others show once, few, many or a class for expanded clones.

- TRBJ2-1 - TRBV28 CASSLISDEQFF TGTGCCAGCAGTCTGATAAGTGATGAGCAGTTCTTC
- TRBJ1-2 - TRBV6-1 CALDALYGYTF TGTGCCCTTGACGCGCTTTATGGCTACACCTTC
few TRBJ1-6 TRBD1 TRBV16 CASSQLGTGGNSPLHF TGTGCCAGCAGCCAATTGGGGACAGGGGGCAATTCACCCCTCCACTTT
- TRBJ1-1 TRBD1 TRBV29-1 CTVLRDRGPNTEAFF TGCACCGTTCTCCGGGACAGGGGGCCGAACACTGAAGCTTTCTTT
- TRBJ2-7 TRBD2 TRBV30 CAWKGTSGAYEQYF TGTGCCTGGAAAGGGACTAGCGGGGCCTACGAGCAGTACTTC
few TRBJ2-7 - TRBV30 CAWSGGYEQYF TGTGCCTGGAGTGGGGGTTACGAGCAGTACTTC
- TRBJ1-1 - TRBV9 CASSPEDRNEAFF TGTGCCAGCAGCCCTGAAGATCGAAATGAAGCTTTCTTT
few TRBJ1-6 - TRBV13 CASTEGNSPLHF TGTGCCAGCACGGAGGGAAATTCACCCCTCCACTTT
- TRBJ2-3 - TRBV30 CAWSAGTDTQYF TGTGCCTGGAGCGCAGGGACAGATACGCAGTATTTT
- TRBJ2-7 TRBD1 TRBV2 CASSDFGRQGTFEQYF TGTGCCAGCAGTGATTTCGGGCGACAGGGAACTTTCGAGCAGTACTTC
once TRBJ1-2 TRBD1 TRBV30 CAYRDRESYGYTF TGTGCCTATCGGGACAGGGAAAGCTATGGCTACACCTTC
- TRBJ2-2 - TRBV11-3 CASSLAPGRNGELFF TGTGCCAGCAGCTTAGCCCCGGGACGGAACGGGGAGCTGTTTTTT
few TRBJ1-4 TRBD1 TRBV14 CASSQDPPGTVHGPGEKLFF TGTGCCAGCAGCCAAGATCCTCCCGGGACAGTGCACGGGCCTGGTGAAAAACTGTTTTTT
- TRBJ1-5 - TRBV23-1 CASSLVQGHQPQHF TGCGCCAGCAGTCTCGTTCAGGGACATCAGCCCCAGCATTTT
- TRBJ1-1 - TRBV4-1 CASSQVEGDTEAFF TGCGCCAGCAGCCAAGTCGAGGGAGACACTGAAGCTTTCTTT
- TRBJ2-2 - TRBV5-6 CASSPGRRLFF TGTGCCAGCAGCCCGGGGCGGCGGCTGTTTTTT
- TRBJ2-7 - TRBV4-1 CATESDEGEQYF TGCGCCACCGAATCCGATGAGGGCGAGCAGTACTTC
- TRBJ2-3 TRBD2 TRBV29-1 CSVAGLAGEDTQYF TGCAGCGTTGCGGGACTAGCGGGGGAAGATACGCAGTATTTT
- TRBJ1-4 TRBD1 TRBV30 CAWSVGTGEEKLFF TGTGCCTGGAGTGTTGGGACAGGGGAGGAAAAACTGTTTTTT
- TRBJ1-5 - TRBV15 CATSRVGRVESQPQHF TGTGCCACCAGCAGAGTGGGGAGGGTAGAAAGTCAGCCCCAGCATTTT
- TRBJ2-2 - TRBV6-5 CASSYSGTGELFF TGTGCCAGCAGTTACTCGGGGACCGGGGAGCTGTTTTTT
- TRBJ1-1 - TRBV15 CATSGEGPWEAFF TGTGCCACCAGCGGGGAGGGACCGTGGGAAGCTTTCTTT
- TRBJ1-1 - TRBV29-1 CSVEAPLITEAFF TGCAGCGTTGAAGCACCGCTTATCACTGAAGCTTTCTTT
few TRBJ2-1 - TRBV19 CASKTGYNEQFF TGTGCCAGTAAAACGGGTTACAATGAGCAGTTCTTC
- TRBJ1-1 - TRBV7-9 CASSGVGGLSEAFF TGTGCCAGCAGCGGAGTGGGGGGACTGTCTGAAGCTTTCTTT
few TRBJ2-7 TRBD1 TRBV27 CASSPRTGYEQYF TGTGCCAGCAGTCCCAGGACAGGGTACGAGCAGTACTTC
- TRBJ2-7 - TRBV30 CAWSNAASYEQYF TGTGCCTGGAGTAATGCGGCTTCCTACGAGCAGTACTTC
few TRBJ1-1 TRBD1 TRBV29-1 CSALGGQGGSVTEAFF TGCAGCGCTTTGGGGGGACAGGGAGGATCGGTCACTGAAGCTTTCTTT
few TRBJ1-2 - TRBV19 CASTPGGYYGYTF TGTGCCAGTACCCCGGGGGGATACTATGGCTACACCTTC
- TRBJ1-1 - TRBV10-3 CAISESTAEAFF TGTGCCATCAGTGAGTCGACCGCGGAAGCTTTCTTT
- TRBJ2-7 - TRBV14 CATKDRGGNEQYF TGTGCCACTAAGGACCGAGGAGGTAACGAGCAGTACTTC
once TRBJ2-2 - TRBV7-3 CASSPTLTGELFF TGTGCCAGCAGCCCGACGTTGACCGGGGAGCTGTTTTTT
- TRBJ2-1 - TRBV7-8 CASSLGSDGVHNEQFF TGTGCCAGCAGCTTAGGATCGGACGGGGTGCACAATGAGCAGTTCTTC
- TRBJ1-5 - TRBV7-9 CASSRDSNEPQHF TGTGCCAGCAGCCGTGACAGTAATGAGCCCCAGCATTTT
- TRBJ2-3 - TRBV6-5 CASSHSGTDTQYF TGTGCCTCCAGCCATAGCGGCACAGATACGCAGTATTTT
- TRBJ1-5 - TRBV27 CASSLTHNSNQPQHF TGTGCCAGCAGTTTGACTCATAATAGCAATCAGCCCCAGCATTTT
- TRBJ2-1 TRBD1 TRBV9 CASSAGQMKEQFF TGTGCCAGCAGCGCGGGACAGATGAAAGAGCAGTTCTTC
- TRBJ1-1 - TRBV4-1 CASSQGVEGNTEAFF TGCGCCAGCAGCCAAGGAGTGGAGGGAAACACTGAAGCTTTCTTT
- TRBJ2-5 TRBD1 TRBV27 CASSANDPGQRETQYF TGTGCCAGCAGTGCAAATGACCCGGGACAGAGGGAGACCCAGTACTTC
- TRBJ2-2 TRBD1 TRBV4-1 CASSQKNGTGNTGELFF TGCGCCAGCAGCCAAAAAAACGGGACAGGGAACACCGGGGAGCTGTTTTTT
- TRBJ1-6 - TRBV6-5 CAGPEGMSPLHF TGTGCCGGACCCGAGGGGATGTCACCCCTCCACTTT
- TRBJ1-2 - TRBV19 CASSSGTPNYGYTF TGTGCCAGTAGTAGCGGAACCCCTAACTATGGCTACACCTTC
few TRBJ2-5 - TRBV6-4 CASSDSPSPETQYF TGTGCCAGCAGTGACTCCCCGTCTCCGGAGACCCAGTACTTC
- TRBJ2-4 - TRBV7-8 CASSPTTEEQNIQYF TGTGCCAGCAGCCCCACGACAGAAGAACAAAACATTCAGTACTTC
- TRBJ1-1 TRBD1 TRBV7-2 CRPGTGPSAFF TGCCGGCCCGGGACAGGGCCGTCAGCTTTCTTT
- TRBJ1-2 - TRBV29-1 CSVEGGDSYGYTF TGCAGCGTTGAAGGCGGGGATTCTTATGGCTACACCTTC
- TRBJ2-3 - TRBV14 CASSQTQDWYTDTQYF TGTGCCAGCAGCCAAACTCAAGACTGGTACACAGATACGCAGTATTTT
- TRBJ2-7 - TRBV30 CAWSPAWGYEQYF TGTGCCTGGAGTCCGGCTTGGGGCTACGAGCAGTACTTC
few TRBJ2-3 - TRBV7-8 CASSLLTDTQYF TGTGCCAGCAGCTTGCTGACAGATACGCAGTATTTT
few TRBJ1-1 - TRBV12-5 CASGVTEAAFF TGTGCTAGTGGAGTGACAGAGGCGGCTTTCTTT
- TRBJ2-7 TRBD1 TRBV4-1 CASSQRGQGYEQYF TGCGCCAGCAGCCAAAGGGGACAGGGTTACGAGCAGTACTTC